The 6 T cell receptor beta chains presented below share a single source sample, sequenced in a study of shared clonotypes between healthy human individuals. Method: immunoSEQ multiplex PCR; TCRdb's copy keeps in-frame clones and lacks some. Of about 670,000 clones listed, about 78% are singletons. Sample: memory CD4+ T cells sorted from blood. Subset reported: CD45RA-negative fraction. These receptors were obtained from a young woman in good health.

This clone was picked up a small number of times. This chain joins TRBV7-3 and TRBJ2-7, with D possibly TRBD2 on 6 matching bases. V lost 4 bases and J lost 0, with 19 bases in between. Germline loops: CDR1 SGHTA, CDR2 FQGTGA. This CDR3 region has 17 residues. CDR3 sequence (DNA): TGTGCCAGCAGCTCCCGAGAAGCGACTAGGAGCTCCTACGAGCAGTACTTC. It yields the protein CASSSREATRSSYEQYF. The complete variable domain, with remaining parts taken from reference TRBV7-3 and TRBJ2-7, reads GAGVSQTPSNKVTEKGKYVELRCDPISGHTALYWYRQSLGQGPEFLIYFQGTGAADDSGLPNDRFFAVRPEGSVSTLKIQRTERGDSAVYLCASSSREATRSSYEQYFGPGTRLTVT.

The rearrangement joins TRBV15 to TRBJ2-7; D perhaps matches TRBD2 (5 bases). Trimming took off 8 bases at V and 0 bases at J, with 14 bases between the two ends. CDR1 is LNHNV, CDR2 YYDKDF, per germline (reference sequence). The CDR3 covers 14 residues. The CDR3 spells CATRLRESSYEQYF. The CDR3 coding sequence is TGTGCCACCCGATTAAGGGAGAGCTCCTACGAGCAGTACTTC.

V gene TRBV7-9 combines with J gene TRBJ1-1; the match to TRBD1 covers 9 bases. CDR1 is SEHNR, CDR2 FQNEAQ, per germline (reference sequence). CDR3 size: 14 residues. The V and J ends lost 5 bases and 3 bases, in that order; junction bases with no gene match: 4. The CDR3 sequence: CASSRTGDYTEAFF. CDR3 nucleotide sequence: TGTGCCAGCAGCCGGACAGGGGACTACACTGAAGCTTTCTTT.

The chain combines TRBV7-2 with TRBJ2-1; D is unclear. The germline CDR1 and CDR2 sequences are SGHTA and FQGNSA. V shed 0 bases and J shed 7 bases, with 7 bases lying between them. The CDR3 extends over 13 amino acids. CDR3 sequence reads: CASSLARRNEQFF. In nucleotides, the CDR3 is TGTGCCAGCAGCTTAGCGAGACGAAATGAGCAGTTCTTC.

This clone occurred a few times. A much larger clone lies one base from this, so it may be a read error. V usage is TRBV13 and J usage is TRBJ1-5; D gene unclear. The ends were cut back, 5 bases at V and 6 bases at J, with 8 bases in the middle. The CDR3 is 12 residues long. Looked up from germline, CDR1 is PRHDT and CDR2 is FYEKMQ (reference sequence). CDR3 loop: CASSQAGQPQHF. DNA for the CDR3: TGTGCCAGCAGCCAGGCCGGTCAGCCCCAGCATTTT.

The V and J genes are TRBV5-4 and TRBJ1-1; 7 bases agree with TRBD1. V was pared by 0 bases and J by 1 base, with 6 bases of the junction left unmatched. The CDR3 totals 16 residues. The germline V gene encodes CDR1 SGHNT and CDR2 YYREEE (reference sequence). In DNA form, the CDR3 reads TGTGCCAGCAGCTTGGGACAGGGAAGAGCGAACACTGAAGCTTTCTTT. It specifies CASSLGQGRANTEAFF.